These 16 T cell receptor beta chains came from one sample sequenced in a study of T cell changes during pregnancy in multiple sclerosis. Sequencing was performed with immunoSEQ multiplex PCR; in TCRdb, only in-frame clones are kept and a portion is missing. This table has tens of thousands of clones, roughly 85% appearing once. Sequencing was performed on CD4+ T cells from peripheral blood mononuclear cells, taken in the second trimester of pregnancy. The receptors shown here come from a female donor with multiple sclerosis, enrolled in a pregnancy study.

The J gene is TRBJ2-1, the V gene TRBV5-1, with 8 bases matching TRBD1. J was trimmed by 0 bases and V by 4 bases; bases with no gene match: 3. Germline values: CDR1 SGHRS, CDR2 YFSETQ. This CDR3 has 15 amino acids. The chain's CDR3 is CASSPTGVSYNEQFF. The DNA of the CDR3 is TGCGCCAGCAGCCCGACAGGGGTCTCCTACAATGAGCAGTTCTTC.

The V and J genes are TRBV7-9 and TRBJ2-3, with TRBD2 matching over 7 bases. Germline CDR1 reads SEHNR; CDR2 reads FQNEAQ (reference sequence). The length of the CDR3 is 15 residues. V lost 0 bases to trimming and J lost 6 bases; unmatched junction nucleotides: 6. The CDR3 protein is CASSLASWGGDTQYF. Written as DNA, the CDR3 is TGTGCCAGCAGCTTAGCGTCTTGGGGGGGGGATACGCAGTATTTT.

As DNA, the CDR3 is TGTGCCAGCAGGGATACAGAGAACACTGAAGCTTTCTTT. Translating gives CASRDTENTEAFF. The chain employs TRBV7-8 and TRBJ1-1, with no clear D. The CDR3 sequence is 13 residues long. V lost 6 bases, J lost 1 base, and 9 bases lay in between. Germline V lookup: CDR1 SGHVS, CDR2 FQNEAQ.

The chain couples TRBV28 to TRBJ1-2, with D possibly TRBD1 on 6 matching bases. CDR3 length equals 12 residues. The germline CDR1 and CDR2 sequences are MDHEN and SYDVKM. Between the trimmed V and J ends, which lost 6 bases and 6 bases, there was a span of 11 bases. CDR3 amino acids: CASSQSGDGYTF. The CDR3 bases are TGTGCCAGCAGCCAATCAGGGGATGGCTACACCTTC.

The chain recombines TRBV4-1 with TRBJ2-4; TRBD2 matches 9 bases. There are 15 residues in the CDR3. Per germline, CDR1 MGHRA and CDR2 YSYEKL. V lost 1 base to trimming and J lost 8 bases; unmatched junction nucleotides: 6. The CDR3 nucleotides read TGCGCCAGCAGCCAAGTGCAGCGGGAGGCTTACATTCAGTACTTC. It yields the protein CASSQVQREAYIQYF.

CDR3 sequence reads: CASSPTGGDGELFF. DNA of the CDR3: TGTGCCAGTAGCCCGACAGGAGGTGACGGGGAGCTGTTTTTT. The genes are TRBV19 and TRBJ2-2; maybe TRBD1 (6 bases). The CDR3 consists of 14 residues. The V and J ends lost 6 bases and 7 bases respectively, with 15 bases between them. The V gene's germline CDR1 is LNHDA and CDR2 SQIVND (reference sequence).

This chain connects TRBV25-1 to TRBJ2-4, with a possible D match to TRBD1 (6 bases). Trimming stripped 3 bases from V and 5 bases from J, with 14 bases between. There are 15 residues in the CDR3. CDR1 and CDR2 from the germline V gene are MGHDK and SYGVNS. This chain's CDR3 is CASSELGQSQNIQYF. For the CDR3, the DNA is TGTGCCAGCAGTGAGCTCGGACAGTCCCAAAACATTCAGTACTTC.

The rearrangement links TRBV5-1 to TRBJ2-2, with 7 bases identical to TRBD1. Germline loops: CDR1 SGHRS, CDR2 YFSETQ. The CDR3 runs 14 residues. V gave up 7 bases and J gave up 2 bases; unmatched junction bases: 5. DNA of the CDR3: TGCGCCAGCGACCGGGACAGTAACACCGGGGAGCTGTTTTTT. Translation gives CASDRDSNTGELFF. The full variable domain, with the rest looked up from reference TRBV5-1 and TRBJ2-2, is KAGVTQTPRYLIKTRGQQVTLSCSPISGHRSVSWYQQTPGQGLQFLFEYFSETQRNKGNFPGRFSGRQFSNSRSEMNVSTLELGDSALYLCASDRDSNTGELFFGEGSRLTVL.

The chain recombines TRBV28 with TRBJ1-2; D remains ambiguous. Germline V gene data show CDR1 as MDHEN and CDR2 as SYDVKM. The CDR3 is made up of 11 amino acids. Trimming removed 8 bases at V and 5 bases at J, with 9 bases between. CDR3: CASGQLYGYTF. The CDR3 DNA is TGTGCCAGCGGGCAGTTATATGGCTACACCTTC.

The rearrangement uses TRBV18 and TRBJ2-5; no reliable D call. Germline V CDR1 and CDR2: KGHSH, LQKENI. V dropped 2 bases and J dropped 4 bases, with 8 bases sitting between them. The CDR3 covers 13 residues. CDR3 bases: TGTGCCAGCTCACCAGGGCCTGCAGAGACCCAGTACTTC. Translated, it gives CASSPGPAETQYF.

The V call is TRBV18, the J call TRBJ1-1; 7 nucleotides align to TRBD1. Germline-derived CDR1 and CDR2 are KGHSH and LQKENI. With V trimmed by 3 bases and J by 0 bases, 4 bases remained unmatched. The CDR3 loop spans 15 amino acids. CDR3 DNA: TGTGCCAGCTCACCCAGGGACAGTTTGAACACTGAAGCTTTCTTT. Encoded protein: CASSPRDSLNTEAFF.

The chain uses TRBV30 and TRBJ2-5, with D perhaps matching TRBD2 (6 bases). Germline V gene lookup returns CDR1 GTSNPN and CDR2 SVGIG (reference sequence). The CDR3 sequence is 13 residues long. V shed 2 bases and J shed 5 bases, with 12 bases lying between them. Written as DNA, the CDR3 is TGTGCCTGGAGTTCTATGGGGAGGGAGACCCAGTACTTC. This codes for CAWSSMGRETQYF.

The chain joins TRBV30 to TRBJ2-7; D perhaps matches TRBD2 (6 bases). CDR3 length: 17 residues. From germline, CDR1 is GTSNPN and CDR2 SVGIG (reference sequence). V lost 2 bases and J 2 bases, leaving 22 bases between the germline ends. The chain's CDR3 is CAWSLPRGFAHTYEQYF. In DNA, the CDR3 is TGTGCCTGGAGTCTCCCTCGGGGGTTTGCCCATACCTACGAGCAGTACTTC.

The chain is built from TRBV19 and TRBJ2-2; possible D gene TRBD2, 6 bases. CDR1 and CDR2 (germline): LNHDA, SQIVND (reference sequence). V was trimmed by 3 bases and J by 3 bases, leaving 8 bases between them. This CDR3 is built from 14 residues. The CDR3 bases are TGTGCCAGTAGTATGAGGAGGGACACCGGGGAGCTGTTTTTT. It yields the protein CASSMRRDTGELFF.

The genes are TRBV6-5 and TRBJ1-1; TRBD1 aligns across 8 bases. The V gene end was trimmed by 1 base and the J gene end by 4 bases; junction bases not matched to a gene: 5. The CDR3 covers 15 residues. Germline V CDR1 and CDR2: MNHEY, SVGAGI. The CDR3: CASSYLTGVGTEAFF. CDR3 bases: TGTGCCAGCAGTTACTTGACAGGGGTGGGCACTGAAGCTTTCTTT.

This clone has a handful of counts. The V call is TRBV18, the J call TRBJ1-1; D is undetermined. The CDR3 runs to 14 residues. From germline, CDR1 is KGHSH and CDR2 LQKENI. V was pared by 3 bases and J by 3 bases, with 11 bases between. The CDR3 sequence: CASSPPTPDTEAFF. DNA for the CDR3: TGTGCCAGCTCACCTCCTACTCCCGACACTGAAGCTTTCTTT.